This T cell receptor beta chain was profiled in a study of sequential checkpoint blockade in melanoma. Study in general: After both sequences, patients received maintenance nivolumab.

Generated by immunoSEQ multiplex PCR, the TCRdb table keeps only in-frame clones and is missing some. Of roughly 6,900 clones listed, about 60% are singletons. Stated treatment: randomized to nivolumab then ipilimumab (arm A) or the reverse (arm B). PBMC sorting kept live CD3+CD8+ cells without CD19 or CD56. The CDR3 length is 16 residues. The V end lost 3 bases, the J end lost 3 bases, and 12 bases lay between the germline ends. The germline V gene has CDR1 LNHDA and CDR2 SQIVND (reference sequence). The source is a human donor with melanoma. Material: CD8+ T cells sorted from blood (inferred from file names), obtained from a patient given nivolumab and ipilimumab in sequence. V gene TRBV19 combines with J gene TRBJ1-6; D gene ambiguous. The CDR3 DNA follows: TGTGCCAGTAGTATTTGGAGACCCAGCTATAATTCACCCCTCCACTTT. Its protein is CASSIWRPSYNSPLHF.